What follows are 2 T cell receptor beta chains derived from one specimen sequenced in a study of a mutant IDH1 vaccine in newly diagnosed glioma. Time point given: week 5, during vaccination. Doses comprised 300 ug of mutant IDH1 20-mer peptide each, plus topical imiquimod. Their specific antigens are unknown. TCRdb's table, derived via immunoSEQ multiplex PCR, lists solely in-frame clones and lacks some. The table lists about 38,000 clones, around 78% of them singletons. This material consisted of PBMCs, taken from a glioma patient whose treatment included an IDH1 peptide vaccine. These receptor sequences come from a man between 40 and 49 years old with glioma.

This sequence joins TRBV29-1 and TRBJ1-2; 9 nucleotides line up with TRBD1. The V gene end was trimmed by 6 bases and the J gene end by 8 bases; junction bases not matched to a gene: 4. The V gene's germline CDR1 is SQVTM and CDR2 ANQGSEA. CDR3 size: 11 residues. The CDR3 DNA reads as TGCAGCGTGGCGGACAGGGGAGGCTACACCTTC. It specifies CSVADRGGYTF.

The rearrangement uses TRBV19 and TRBJ2-5, with TRBD1 identical over 8 bases. The junction had 11 bases not matched to a gene; V was cut back by 3 bases and J by 5 bases. The CDR3 is 16 residues long. Germline V gene data show CDR1 as LNHDA and CDR2 as SQIVND (reference sequence). The chain's CDR3 is CASSIRAGGRGETQYF. The DNA of the CDR3 is TGTGCCAGTAGTATCCGCGCAGGGGGCCGAGGGGAGACCCAGTACTTC.